These 19 T cell receptor beta chains were sequenced from one sample in a study of blood T cell repertoires in COVID-19. The table came from immunoSEQ multiplex PCR; TCRdb's copy has only in-frame clones and leaves some out. The sample includes 150,000 to 200,000 clones, around 87% of them seen just once. Sequencing used peripheral blood. These receptor sequences come from a man aged 18 to 30 with acute or convalescent COVID-19.

The chain joins TRBV30 to TRBJ2-1; 10 nucleotides align to TRBD2. This CDR3 contains 16 residues. Trimming at V came to 4 bases and at J to 4 bases, leaving 10 bases not matched to a gene. In germline, CDR1 is GTSNPN, CDR2 SVGIG (reference sequence). The CDR3 loop is CAWTPLETSGYNEQFF. CDR3 nucleotide sequence: TGTGCCTGGACCCCCCTCGAGACTAGCGGGTACAATGAGCAGTTCTTC.

V is TRBV7-9 and J is TRBJ1-6; D perhaps matches TRBD1 (6 bases). Germline V CDR1 and CDR2: SEHNR, FQNEAQ (reference sequence). Trimming left V 5 bases short and J 6 bases short, with 8 bases between. There are 13 residues in the CDR3. The CDR3 nucleotides are TGTGCCAGCAGCCCGGACAGTAATTCACCCCTCCACTTT. Protein product: CASSPDSNSPLHF.

The chain employs TRBV7-3 and TRBJ2-1; possibly TRBD1 for D (6 bases). The V gene's germline CDR1 is SGHTA and CDR2 FQGTGA. This CDR3 has 16 amino acids. V was trimmed by 3 bases and J by 4 bases, leaving 16 bases between them. This chain's CDR3 is CASSLQGLKGYNEQFF. Written as DNA, the CDR3 is TGTGCCAGCAGCTTGCAGGGGTTAAAAGGGTACAATGAGCAGTTCTTC. Variable domain in full (rest from reference TRBV7-3 and TRBJ2-1): GAGVSQTPSNKVTEKGKYVELRCDPISGHTALYWYRQSLGQGPEFLIYFQGTGAADDSGLPNDRFFAVRPEGSVSTLKIQRTERGDSAVYLCASSLQGLKGYNEQFFGPGTRLTVL.

The V call is TRBV24-1, the J call TRBJ1-4; D unresolved. This CDR3 is built from 15 residues. Germline CDR1 KGHDR, CDR2 SFDVKD. The V and J ends lost 2 bases and 2 bases respectively, with 8 bases between them. The CDR3: CATSDSRFTNEKLFF. The DNA of the CDR3 is TGTGCCACCAGTGATTCCAGGTTTACTAATGAAAAACTGTTTTTT.

This chain joins TRBV15 and TRBJ1-5; 8 nucleotides line up with TRBD1. This CDR3 spans 15 amino acids. In germline, CDR1 is LNHNV, CDR2 YYDKDF (reference sequence). The J segment lost 7 bases and the V segment lost 4 bases, leaving 9 bases of the junction unmatched. CDR3 DNA: TGTGCCACCAGCACCGACAGGGGCCGGTGGCAGCCCCAGCATTTT. This translates into CATSTDRGRWQPQHF.

The V gene is TRBV18, the J gene TRBJ1-6; D unresolved. V dropped 3 bases and J dropped 7 bases, with 16 bases sitting between them. The CDR3 has 16 amino acids. Germline V gene sequence: CDR1 KGHSH, CDR2 LQKENI. The CDR3 region is CASSPQERVWNSPLHF. The CDR3 DNA sequence: TGTGCCAGCTCACCCCAAGAACGGGTTTGGAATTCACCCCTCCACTTT.

This chain uses TRBV19 with TRBJ2-1; D is undetermined. The CDR3 extends over 15 amino acids. Germline V gives CDR1 LNHDA, CDR2 SQIVND (reference sequence). Trimming took 1 base from V and 5 from J, leaving 12 bases between them. For the CDR3, the DNA is TGTGCCAGTAGTATAGTCCACAGCTTTAACAATGAGCAGTTCTTC. This encodes CASSIVHSFNNEQFF.

As concerns this clone: The junction differs from germline at one of its ends, possibly a read error. This sequence joins TRBV29-1 and TRBJ2-3, with D possibly matching TRBD2 (6 bases). Germline CDR1 and CDR2: SQVTM and ANQGSEA. The CDR3 has 12 residues. CDR3 loop: CSVETPGVRAPF. CDR3 coding DNA: TGCAGCGTTGAAACCCCGGGGGTAAGGGCCCCTTTT.

The CDR3 nucleotides are TGTGCCAGCTCATGGGACAGGGTATCTAATGAGCAGTTCTTC. This translates into CASSWDRVSNEQFF. V and J are TRBV7-9 and TRBJ2-1; TRBD1 agrees at 9 bases. Per the germline V gene, CDR1 is SEHNR and CDR2 is FQNEAQ (reference sequence). The CDR3 is made up of 14 amino acids. J lost 7 bases, V lost 8 bases, and 9 bases had no gene match.

The chain has TRBV7-9 and TRBJ1-1, with 8 positions matching TRBD1. The germline CDR1 and CDR2 sequences are SEHNR and FQNEAQ (reference sequence). The CDR3 has 14 amino acids. J was trimmed by 5 bases and V by 5 bases; bases with no gene match: 7. For the CDR3, the DNA is TGTGCCAGCAGCGGTGGACAGGGACTGACTGAAGCTTTCTTT. Its translation is CASSGGQGLTEAFF.

The CDR3 sequence is CASSILGTVGKETQYF. For the CDR3, the DNA is TGTGCCAGTAGTATATTAGGGACAGTGGGTAAAGAGACCCAGTACTTC. J is TRBJ2-5 and V is TRBV19; 7 nucleotides match TRBD1. Germline V gene lookup returns CDR1 LNHDA and CDR2 SQIVND (reference sequence). The CDR3 runs to 16 residues. The trim removed 2 bases at V and 3 bases at J, leaving 9 bases unmatched. Looking up the rest from reference TRBV19 and TRBJ2-5 gives the full variable domain: DGGITQSPKYLFRKEGQNVTLSCEQNLNHDAMYWYRQDPGQGLRLIYYSQIVNDFQKGDIAEGYSVSREKKESFPLTVTSAQKNPTAFYLCASSILGTVGKETQYFGPGTRLLVL.

The J gene is TRBJ1-1, the V gene TRBV6-5; 7 bases match TRBD1. V lost 5 bases, J lost 6 bases, and 3 bases stayed unmatched. The length of the CDR3 is 12 residues. The germline V gene has CDR1 MNHEY and CDR2 SVGAGI. CDR3 loop: CASSHGQAEAFF. The CDR3, as DNA: TGTGCCAGCAGTCACGGACAGGCTGAAGCTTTCTTT.

This clone appeared a single time. The chain combines TRBV5-1 with TRBJ1-2; no reliable D call. The V gene lost 0 bases and the J gene lost 0 bases, with 12 bases spanning the gap. The CDR3 extends over 16 amino acids. Germline CDR1 is SGHRS and CDR2 is YFSETQ. The CDR3 protein is CASSLGPAQTNYGYTF. In DNA form, the CDR3 reads TGCGCCAGCAGCTTGGGCCCTGCACAGACTAACTATGGCTACACCTTC.

The V call is TRBV7-9, the J call TRBJ2-1; 10 bases map to TRBD2. Trimming cost V 5 bases and J 4 bases; bases outside gene matches: 5. Germline V gene lookup returns CDR1 SEHNR and CDR2 FQNEAQ (reference sequence). The CDR3 is made up of 15 amino acids. CDR3 amino acids: CASSITSGAYNEQFF. In nucleotides, the CDR3 is TGTGCCAGCAGCATCACTAGCGGGGCGTACAATGAGCAGTTCTTC. The full variable domain, with the rest looked up from reference TRBV7-9 and TRBJ2-1, is DTGVSQNPRHKITKRGQNVTFRCDPISEHNRLYWYRQTLGQGPEFLTYFQNEAQLEKSRLLSDRFSAERPKGSFSTLEIQRTEQGDSAMYLCASSITSGAYNEQFFGPGTRLTVL.

This chain joins TRBV11-2 and TRBJ2-3; 10 positions agree with TRBD2. The germline CDR1 and CDR2 sequences are SGHAT and FQNNGV. The junction had 11 bases not matched to a gene; V was cut back by 0 bases and J by 2 bases. The CDR3 is 19 residues long. CDR3 bases: TGTGCCAGCAGCTTAGATCGACGGGTAGCGGGGGGCTTCACAGATACGCAGTATTTT. It encodes CASSLDRRVAGGFTDTQYF.

The rearrangement joins TRBV3-1 (or the pseudogene TRBV3-2) to TRBJ2-1, with D tentatively TRBD1 (6 bases). Germline V gene data show CDR1 as LGHDT and CDR2 as YNNKEL (reference sequence). The CDR3 contains 15 residues. The V gene lost 1 base and the J gene lost 2 bases, with 9 bases spanning the gap. CDR3 nucleotide sequence: TGTGCCAGCAGCCAAGCGACAGGTACCTACAATGAGCAGTTCTTC. This translates into CASSQATGTYNEQFF.

The genes are TRBV4-2 and TRBJ2-3; 11 bases are a match to TRBD2. V dropped 0 bases and J dropped 4; count of bases not matched to a gene: 6. The CDR3 extends over 17 amino acids. CDR1 is LGHNA, CDR2 YNFKEQ, per germline. Here the CDR3 reads CASSQDGIAGGPDTQYF. The CDR3 DNA reads TGTGCCAGCAGCCAAGATGGGATAGCGGGGGGGCCAGATACGCAGTATTTT.

The V and J genes are TRBV3-1 (or the pseudogene TRBV3-2) and TRBJ1-2, with D maybe TRBD1 (5 bases). CDR3 length equals 18 residues. V lost 0 bases to trimming and J lost 7 bases, with 24 bases between them. Germline V gene lookup returns CDR1 LGHDT and CDR2 YNNKEL (reference sequence). The CDR3 DNA is TGTGCCAGCAGCCAAGAGGGGCCCATTGCTCAACTCGACAGTGGCTACACCTTC. Translating gives CASSQEGPIAQLDSGYTF.

The chain recombines TRBV7-2 with TRBJ2-3, with unresolved D. V lost 5 bases and J lost 0, with 12 bases in between. Germline V gene sequence: CDR1 SGHTA, CDR2 FQGNSA. The CDR3 is 15 amino acids. The CDR3 loop reads CASSPSYLSTDTQYF. CDR3 bases: TGTGCCAGCAGCCCGTCGTATTTAAGCACAGATACGCAGTATTTT.